This T cell receptor beta chain derives from a study of T-cell reconstitution after alpha-beta-depleted transplantation in children. The ends were cut back, 4 bases at V and 4 bases at J, with 10 bases in the middle. This CDR3 has 13 amino acids. Study-wide points: It was newly produced T cells that mostly accounted for T-cell counts and diversity one year after transplant. In patients about two months after transplant, alpha-beta T cells reportedly arose from several hundred expanded graft clones. Several patients had high TCRbeta diversity at day 60; it came from surviving recipient T cells and thymic progenitors.

This clonotype is labeled as medium-sized (0.01 to 0.1%). The antigen is undetermined. Unique molecular identifiers were incorporated during preparation of the TCRbeta library. TCRdb itself ran the PCR reads through MiXCR, one entry per CDR3 protein. The table has tens of thousands of distinct CDR3 sequences, roughly 6.5% seen once. This clonotype originated in a child under three years old who had a stem cell transplant for acute myeloid leukemia, so the T cells may come from the graft donor. The chain carries TRBV12-3 or TRBV12-4 and TRBJ1-2, with D perhaps TRBD1 (6 bases). Sequenced material: peripheral blood, taken 60 days after TCRalphabeta/CD19-depleted stem cell transplant. CDR3 nucleotides: TGTGCCAGCAGTTCCGGGACACCCTATGGCTACACCTTC. Its protein is CASSSGTPYGYTF.